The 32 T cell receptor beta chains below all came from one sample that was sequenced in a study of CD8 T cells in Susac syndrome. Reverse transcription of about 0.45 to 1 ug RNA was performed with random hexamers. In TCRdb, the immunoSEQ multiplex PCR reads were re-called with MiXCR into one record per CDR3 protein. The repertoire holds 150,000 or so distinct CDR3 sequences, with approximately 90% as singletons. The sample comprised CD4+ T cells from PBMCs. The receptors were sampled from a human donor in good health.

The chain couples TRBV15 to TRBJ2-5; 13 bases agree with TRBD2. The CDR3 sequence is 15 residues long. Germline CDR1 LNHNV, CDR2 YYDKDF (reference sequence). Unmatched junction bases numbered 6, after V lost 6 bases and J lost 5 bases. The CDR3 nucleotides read TGTGCCACCAGAGGTCTGACTAGCGGGAGGGAGACCCAGTACTTC. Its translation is CATRGLTSGRETQYF.

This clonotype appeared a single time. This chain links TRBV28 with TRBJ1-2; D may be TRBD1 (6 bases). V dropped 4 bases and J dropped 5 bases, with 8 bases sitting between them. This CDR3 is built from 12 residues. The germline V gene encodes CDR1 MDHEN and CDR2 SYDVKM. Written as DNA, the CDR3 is TGTGCCAGCAGTTCGGGACATTATGGCTACACCTTC. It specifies CASSSGHYGYTF.

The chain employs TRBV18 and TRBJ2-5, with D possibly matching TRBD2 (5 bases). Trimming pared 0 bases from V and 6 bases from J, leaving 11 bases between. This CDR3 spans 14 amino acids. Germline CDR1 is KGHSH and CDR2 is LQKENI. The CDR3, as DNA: TGTGCCAGCTCACCACCCGAGGGTTTGCAGACCCAGTACTTC. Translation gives CASSPPEGLQTQYF.

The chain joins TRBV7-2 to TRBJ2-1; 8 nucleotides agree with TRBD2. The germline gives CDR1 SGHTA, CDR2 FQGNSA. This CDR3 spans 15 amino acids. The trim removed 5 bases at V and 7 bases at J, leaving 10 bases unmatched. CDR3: CASSLNPGGPNEQFF. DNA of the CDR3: TGTGCCAGCAGCCTGAACCCGGGGGGGCCGAATGAGCAGTTCTTC.

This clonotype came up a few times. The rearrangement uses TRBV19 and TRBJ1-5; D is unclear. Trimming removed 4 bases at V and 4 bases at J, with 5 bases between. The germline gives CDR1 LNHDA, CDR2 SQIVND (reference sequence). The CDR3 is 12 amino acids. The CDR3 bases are TGTGCCAGTAGTACGGTGAATCAGCCCCAGCATTTT. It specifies CASSTVNQPQHF.

In nucleotides, the CDR3 is TGTGCCAGCTCGAGCTCCTATAATTCACCCCTCCACTTT. Translation gives CASSSSYNSPLHF. The chain couples TRBV5-8 to TRBJ1-6; D is unclear. This CDR3 spans 13 amino acids. The germline V and J ends were trimmed by 7 bases and 0 bases, with 5 bases remaining between them. Germline-derived CDR1 and CDR2 are SGHTS and YDEGEE.

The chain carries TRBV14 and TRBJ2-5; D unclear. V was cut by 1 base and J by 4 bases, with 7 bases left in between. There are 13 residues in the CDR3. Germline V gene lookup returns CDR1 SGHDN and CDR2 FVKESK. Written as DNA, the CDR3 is TGTGCCAGCAGCCAAGTTAACGGAGAGACCCAGTACTTC. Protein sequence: CASSQVNGETQYF.

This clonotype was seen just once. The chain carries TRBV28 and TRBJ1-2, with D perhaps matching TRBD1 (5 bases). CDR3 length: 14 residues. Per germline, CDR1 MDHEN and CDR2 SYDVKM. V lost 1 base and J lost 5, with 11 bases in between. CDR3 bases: TGTGCCAGCAGTTTATTACAGGTTACTTATGGCTACACCTTC. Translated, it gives CASSLLQVTYGYTF.

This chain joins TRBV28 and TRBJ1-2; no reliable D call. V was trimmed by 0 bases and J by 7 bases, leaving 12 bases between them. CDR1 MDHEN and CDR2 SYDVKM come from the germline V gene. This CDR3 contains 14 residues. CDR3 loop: CASSLWPDGVGYTF. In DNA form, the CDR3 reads TGTGCCAGCAGTTTATGGCCGGATGGGGTTGGCTACACCTTC.

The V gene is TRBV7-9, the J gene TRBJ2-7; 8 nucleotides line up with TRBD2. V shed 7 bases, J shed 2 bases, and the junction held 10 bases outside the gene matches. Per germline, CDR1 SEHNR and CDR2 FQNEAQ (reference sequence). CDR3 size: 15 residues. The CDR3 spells CASTGLSGGAYEQYF. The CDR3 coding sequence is TGTGCCAGCACCGGGCTCTCGGGGGGGGCCTACGAGCAGTACTTC.

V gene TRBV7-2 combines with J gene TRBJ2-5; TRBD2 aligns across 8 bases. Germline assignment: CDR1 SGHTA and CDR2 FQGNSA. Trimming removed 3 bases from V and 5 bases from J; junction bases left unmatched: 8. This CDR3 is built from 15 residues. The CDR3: CASSFPRVAGETQYF. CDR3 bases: TGTGCCAGCAGCTTTCCGAGGGTAGCGGGGGAGACCCAGTACTTC.

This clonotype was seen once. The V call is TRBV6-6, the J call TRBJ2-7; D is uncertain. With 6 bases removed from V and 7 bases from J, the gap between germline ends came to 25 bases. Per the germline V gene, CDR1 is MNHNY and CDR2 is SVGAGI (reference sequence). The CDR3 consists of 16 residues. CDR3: CASRSATGSETREQYF. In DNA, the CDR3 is TGTGCCAGCAGATCCGCAACGGGCTCCGAAACGCGAGAGCAGTACTTC.

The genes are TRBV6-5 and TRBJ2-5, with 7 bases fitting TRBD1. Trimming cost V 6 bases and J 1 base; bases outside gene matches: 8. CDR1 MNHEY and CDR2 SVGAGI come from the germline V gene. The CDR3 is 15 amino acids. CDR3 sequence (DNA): TGTGCCAGCAGACGGACAGGATTCCTCCAAGAGACCCAGTACTTC. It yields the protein CASRRTGFLQETQYF.

DNA of the CDR3: TGTGCCATCAGTGAGTTAGCGACAGATACGCAGTATTTT. Protein: CAISELATDTQYF. V usage is TRBV10-3 and J usage is TRBJ2-3; D may be TRBD2 (5 bases). V shed 1 base and J shed 3 bases, with 5 bases lying between them. CDR1 is ENHRY and CDR2 is SYGVKD in the germline V gene. The CDR3 has 13 residues.

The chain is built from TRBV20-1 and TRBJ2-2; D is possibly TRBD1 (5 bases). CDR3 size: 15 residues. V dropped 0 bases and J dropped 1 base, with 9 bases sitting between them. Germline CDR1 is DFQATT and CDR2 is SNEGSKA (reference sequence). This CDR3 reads CSARDIQGNTGELFF. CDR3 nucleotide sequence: TGCAGTGCTAGAGATATTCAGGGGAACACCGGGGAGCTGTTTTTT.

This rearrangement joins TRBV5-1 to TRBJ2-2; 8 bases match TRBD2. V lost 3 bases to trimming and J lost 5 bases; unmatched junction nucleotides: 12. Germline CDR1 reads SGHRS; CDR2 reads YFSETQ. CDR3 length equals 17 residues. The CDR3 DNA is TGCGCCAGCAGCTCAACCAGCGGGAGTTGGGGGACCGGGGAGCTGTTTTTT. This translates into CASSSTSGSWGTGELFF.

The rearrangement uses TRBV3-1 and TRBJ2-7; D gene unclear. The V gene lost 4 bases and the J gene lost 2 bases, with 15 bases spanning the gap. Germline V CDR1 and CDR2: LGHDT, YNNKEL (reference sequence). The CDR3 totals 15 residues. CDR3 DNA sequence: TGTGCCAGCAGCCGTAGTAGCCTCGGAGCCTACGAGCAGTACTTC. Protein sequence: CASSRSSLGAYEQYF.

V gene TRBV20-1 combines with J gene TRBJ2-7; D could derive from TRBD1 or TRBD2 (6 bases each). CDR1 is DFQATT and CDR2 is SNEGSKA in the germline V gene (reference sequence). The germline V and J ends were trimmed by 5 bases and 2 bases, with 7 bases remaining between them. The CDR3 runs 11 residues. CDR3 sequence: CSAGGPYEQYF. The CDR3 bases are TGCAGTGCTGGGGGGCCCTACGAGCAGTACTTC.

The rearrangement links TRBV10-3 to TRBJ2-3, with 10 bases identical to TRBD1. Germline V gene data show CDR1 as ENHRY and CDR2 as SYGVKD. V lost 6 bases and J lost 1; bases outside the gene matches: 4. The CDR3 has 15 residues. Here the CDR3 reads CAISRGQGGTDTQYF. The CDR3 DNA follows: TGTGCCATCAGCCGTGGACAGGGGGGCACAGATACGCAGTATTTT.

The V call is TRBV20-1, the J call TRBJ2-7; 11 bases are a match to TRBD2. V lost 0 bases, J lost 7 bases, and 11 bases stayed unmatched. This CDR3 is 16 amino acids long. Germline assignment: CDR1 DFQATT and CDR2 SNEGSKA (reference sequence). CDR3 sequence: CSARDPLAGVTEEQYF. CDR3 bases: TGCAGTGCTAGAGATCCACTAGCGGGAGTTACGGAGGAGCAGTACTTC.

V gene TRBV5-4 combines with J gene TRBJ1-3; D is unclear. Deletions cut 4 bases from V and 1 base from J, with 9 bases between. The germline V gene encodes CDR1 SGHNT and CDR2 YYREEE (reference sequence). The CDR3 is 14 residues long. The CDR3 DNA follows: TGTGCCAGCAGCCCCCGGGCGTCTGGAAACACCATATATTTT. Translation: CASSPRASGNTIYF.

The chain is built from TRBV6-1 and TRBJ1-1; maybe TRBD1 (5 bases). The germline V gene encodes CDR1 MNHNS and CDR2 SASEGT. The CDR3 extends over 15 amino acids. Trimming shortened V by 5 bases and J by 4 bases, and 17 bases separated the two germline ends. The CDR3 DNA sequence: TGTGCCAGCAGTCAGTACGCGGCAGGGCGCACTGAAGCTTTCTTT. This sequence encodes CASSQYAAGRTEAFF.

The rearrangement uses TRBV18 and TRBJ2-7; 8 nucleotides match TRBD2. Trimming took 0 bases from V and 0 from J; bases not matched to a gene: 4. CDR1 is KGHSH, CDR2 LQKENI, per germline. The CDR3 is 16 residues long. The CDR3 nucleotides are TGTGCCAGCTCACCACCTAGCGGGACTACCTCCTACGAGCAGTACTTC. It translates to CASSPPSGTTSYEQYF.

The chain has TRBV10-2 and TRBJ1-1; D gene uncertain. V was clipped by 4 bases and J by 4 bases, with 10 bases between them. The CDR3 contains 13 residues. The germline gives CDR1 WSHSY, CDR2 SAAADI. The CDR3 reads CASSGVWGTEAFF. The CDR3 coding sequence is TGCGCCAGCAGTGGGGTCTGGGGCACTGAAGCTTTCTTT.

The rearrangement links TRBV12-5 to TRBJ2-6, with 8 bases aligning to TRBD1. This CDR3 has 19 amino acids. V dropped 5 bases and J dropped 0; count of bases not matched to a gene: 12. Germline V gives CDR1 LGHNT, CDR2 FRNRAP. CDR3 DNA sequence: TGTGCTAGTGGTACCTACTCCAGGGGGCTCGTCTCTGGGGCCAACGTCCTGACTTTC. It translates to CASGTYSRGLVSGANVLTF.

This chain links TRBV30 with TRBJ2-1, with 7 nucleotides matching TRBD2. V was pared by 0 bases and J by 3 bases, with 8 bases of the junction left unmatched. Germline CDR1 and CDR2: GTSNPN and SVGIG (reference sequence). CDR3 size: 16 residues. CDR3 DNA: TGTGCCTGGAGTGTACGGCGGGGGTCCAACTACAATGAGCAGTTCTTC. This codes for CAWSVRRGSNYNEQFF. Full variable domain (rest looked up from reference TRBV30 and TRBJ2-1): SQTIHQWPATLVQPVGSPLSLECTVEGTSNPNLYWYRQAAGRGLQLLFYSVGIGQISSEVPQNLSASRPQDRQFILSSKKLLLSDSGFYLCAWSVRRGSNYNEQFFGPGTRLTVL.

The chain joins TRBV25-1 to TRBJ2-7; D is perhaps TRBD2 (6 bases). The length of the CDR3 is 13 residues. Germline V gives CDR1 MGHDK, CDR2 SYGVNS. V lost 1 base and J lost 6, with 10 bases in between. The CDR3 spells CASSESGVGEQYF. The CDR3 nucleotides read TGTGCCAGCAGTGAATCGGGGGTTGGCGAGCAGTACTTC.

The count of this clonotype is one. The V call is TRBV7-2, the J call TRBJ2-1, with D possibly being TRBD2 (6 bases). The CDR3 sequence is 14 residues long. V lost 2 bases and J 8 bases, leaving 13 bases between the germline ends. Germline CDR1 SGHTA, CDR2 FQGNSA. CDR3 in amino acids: CASSLFGGADEQFF. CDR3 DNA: TGTGCCAGCAGCTTATTCGGCGGGGCCGATGAGCAGTTCTTC.

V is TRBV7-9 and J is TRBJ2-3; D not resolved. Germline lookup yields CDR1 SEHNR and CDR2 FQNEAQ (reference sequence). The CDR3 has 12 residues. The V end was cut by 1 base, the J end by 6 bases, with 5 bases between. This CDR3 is CASSLESDTQYF. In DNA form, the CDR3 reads TGTGCCAGCAGCTTAGAGTCGGATACGCAGTATTTT.

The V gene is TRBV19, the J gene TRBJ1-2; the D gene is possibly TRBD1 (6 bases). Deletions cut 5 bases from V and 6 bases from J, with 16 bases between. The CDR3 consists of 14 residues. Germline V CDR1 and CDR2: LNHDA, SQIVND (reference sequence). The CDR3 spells CASSVGRGNDGYTF. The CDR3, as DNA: TGTGCCAGTAGTGTTGGTAGGGGGAACGATGGCTACACCTTC.

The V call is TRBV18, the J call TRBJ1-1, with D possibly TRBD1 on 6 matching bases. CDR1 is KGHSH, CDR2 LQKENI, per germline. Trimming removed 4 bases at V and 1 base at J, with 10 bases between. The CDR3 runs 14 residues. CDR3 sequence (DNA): TGTGCCAGCTCACAAGGACAGAAGAACACTGAAGCTTTCTTT. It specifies CASSQGQKNTEAFF.

In DNA form, the CDR3 reads TGCGCCAGCAGCCAAGGAGTTCGCAGGCCCTACGAGCAGTACTTC. It encodes CASSQGVRRPYEQYF. V gene TRBV4-1 combines with J gene TRBJ2-7; D remains ambiguous. Trimming took 1 base from V and 2 from J, leaving 12 bases between them. The CDR3 is made up of 15 amino acids. Per the germline V gene, CDR1 is MGHRA and CDR2 is YSYEKL.